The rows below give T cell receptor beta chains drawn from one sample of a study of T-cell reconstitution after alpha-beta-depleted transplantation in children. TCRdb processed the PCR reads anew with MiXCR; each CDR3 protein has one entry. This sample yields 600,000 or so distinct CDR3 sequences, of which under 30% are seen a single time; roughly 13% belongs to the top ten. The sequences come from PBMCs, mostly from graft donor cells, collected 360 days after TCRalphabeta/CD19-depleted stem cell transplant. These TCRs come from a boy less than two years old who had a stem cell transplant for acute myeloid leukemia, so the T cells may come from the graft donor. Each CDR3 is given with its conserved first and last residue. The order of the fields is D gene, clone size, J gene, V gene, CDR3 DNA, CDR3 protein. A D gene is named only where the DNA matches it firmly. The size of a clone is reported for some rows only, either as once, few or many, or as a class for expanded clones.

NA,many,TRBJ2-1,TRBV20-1,TGCAGTGCTCCGGGACACTCCTGGGATGAGCAGTTCTTC,CSAPGHSWDEQFF
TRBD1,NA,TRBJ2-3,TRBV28,TGTGCCAGCAGTTTCGGGACAGAAGTTGTGGGAGATACGCAGTATTTT,CASSFGTEVVGDTQYF
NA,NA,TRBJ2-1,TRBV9,TGTGCCAGCAGCTCTGGAGGGGCGGCATATGAGCAGTTCTTC,CASSSGGAAYEQFF
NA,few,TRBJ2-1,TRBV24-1,TGTGCCACCAGTGATTTCCAGGACAACTACAATGAGCAGTTCTTC,CATSDFQDNYNEQFF
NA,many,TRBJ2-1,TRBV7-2,TGTGCCAGCAGCGCCCGGGCGAAGCCGTACAATGAGCAGTTCTTC,CASSARAKPYNEQFF
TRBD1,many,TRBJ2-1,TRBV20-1,TGCAGTGCCGAGCGCAGGGGGAATGAGCAGTTCTTC,CSAERRGNEQFF
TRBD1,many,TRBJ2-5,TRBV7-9,TGTGCCAGCAGCTCTGGACGACAGGGGCCTCTACAAGAGACCCAGTACTTC,CASSSGRQGPLQETQYF
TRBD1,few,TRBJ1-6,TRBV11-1,TGTGCCAGCAGCCGCCTCGGGACAGGTGTCGCACCCCTCCACTTT,CASSRLGTGVAPLHF
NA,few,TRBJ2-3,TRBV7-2,TGTGCCAGCAGCCCAGGGGGCGGGGGGGGCACAGATACGCAGTATTTT,CASSPGGGGGTDTQYF
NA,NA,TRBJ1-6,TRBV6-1,TGTGCCAGCAGTCGCTGGGAGTTCCAGGCCCTCCACTTT,CASSRWEFQALHF
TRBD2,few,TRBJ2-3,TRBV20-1,TGCAGTGTAGCGGGGGGACCCACCTCAGATACGCAGTATTTT,CSVAGGPTSDTQYF
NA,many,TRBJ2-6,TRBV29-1,TGCAGCGTTGCGTACTCTGGGGCCAACGTCCTGACTTTC,CSVAYSGANVLTF
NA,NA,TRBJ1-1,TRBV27,TGTGCCAGCAGTACCTACTGGCAGAACACTGAAGCTTTCTTT,CASSTYWQNTEAFF
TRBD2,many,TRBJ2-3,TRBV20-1,TGCAGCATAGCGGGGGGGGCAGATACGCAGTATTTT,CSIAGGADTQYF
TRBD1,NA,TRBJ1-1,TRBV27,TGTGCCAGCAGTTCAGGACAGGTGGCTTTCTTT,CASSSGQVAFF
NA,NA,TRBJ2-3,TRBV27,TGTGCCAGCAGTTTATCGGGCAGGGGTGGCACAGATACGCAGTATTTT,CASSLSGRGGTDTQYF
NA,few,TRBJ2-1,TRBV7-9,TGTGCCAGCAGCTTAGCCGACTGGGGACGGGACAATGAGCAGTTCTTC,CASSLADWGRDNEQFF
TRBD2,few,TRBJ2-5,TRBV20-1,TGCAGTGCCCCGAGGACTAGCGGGGGGGAGACCCAGTACTTC,CSAPRTSGGETQYF
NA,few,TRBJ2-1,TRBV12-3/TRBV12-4,TGTGCCAGCAGTAACCTTATCAGGATCTACAATGAGCAGTTCTTC,CASSNLIRIYNEQFF
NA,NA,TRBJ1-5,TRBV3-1,TGTGCCAGCAGCCAGGATGACAATCAGCCCCAGCATTTT,CASSQDDNQPQHF
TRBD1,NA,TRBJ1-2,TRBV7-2,TGTGCCAGCAGCTTAGCGCTGGACAGGGGGCTCGGCGGCTACACCTTC,CASSLALDRGLGGYTF
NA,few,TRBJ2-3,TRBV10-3,TGTGCCATCAGTGGCGGACTACCGGAGGCAGATACGCAGTATTTT,CAISGGLPEADTQYF
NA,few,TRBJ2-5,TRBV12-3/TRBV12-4,TGTGCCAGCAGTTGGTCAAAGGGGGAGACCCAGTACTTC,CASSWSKGETQYF